This T cell receptor (beta chain) was documented in a study of human T cells and chemical hapten exposure. The time point is: patch test 2, 6 weeks after DPC sensitization. Noted treatment: therapeutic diphenylcyclopropenone sensitization with weekly scalp DPC. V lost 6 bases to trimming and J lost 6 bases, with 10 bases between them. The CDR3 extends over 12 amino acids. TCRdb independently ran MiXCR on the RACE reads; one entry per CDR3 protein. The sample shows about 110,000 distinct CDR3 sequences, 9% to 9.5% of them seen only once. The TCR sequence derives from a woman between 40 and 55 years old with alopecia areata. Some clones in this sample may be carry-over from other donors' samples. This material consisted of whole blood, taken in connection with sensitization to the hapten diphenylcyclopropenone (DPC). The genes are TRBV12-3 or TRBV12-4 and TRBJ2-3; TRBD2 is a possible D gene (5 bases). The CDR3 nucleotides are TGTGCCAGCAGCCAAACTAGGGATACGCAGTATTTT. Its translation: CASSQTRDTQYF.